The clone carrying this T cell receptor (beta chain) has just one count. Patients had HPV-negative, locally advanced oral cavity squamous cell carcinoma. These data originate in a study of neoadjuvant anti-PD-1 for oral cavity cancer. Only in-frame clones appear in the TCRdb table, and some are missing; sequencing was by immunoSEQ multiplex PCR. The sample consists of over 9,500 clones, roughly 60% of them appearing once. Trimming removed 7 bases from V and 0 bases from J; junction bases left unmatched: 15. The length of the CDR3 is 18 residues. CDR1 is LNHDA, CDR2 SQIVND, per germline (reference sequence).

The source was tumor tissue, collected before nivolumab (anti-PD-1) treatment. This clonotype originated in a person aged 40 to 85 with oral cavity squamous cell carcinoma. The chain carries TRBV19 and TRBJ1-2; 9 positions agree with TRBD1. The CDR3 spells CASTRDRVVFIPNYGYTF. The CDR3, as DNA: TGTGCCAGTACACGGGACAGGGTGGTTTTTATTCCTAACTATGGCTACACCTTC.